Below, 14 T cell receptor beta chains from the same sample are listed, as sequenced in a study of response to subunit inactivated influenza vaccine (dated by TCRdb to the late 2010s). The library was obtained by RT-PCR. Sequenced using an Illumina HiSeq 2500. TCRdb reran the public reads through fastp at Q25 and MiXCR, keeping productive beta chains. Each entry is one CDR3 protein sequence, shown with its most common DNA and genes. The sample contains approximately 530,000 distinct CDR3 sequences, roughly 13% of them found a single time. The top ten hold less than 15% of the sample. The time point label, read with the paper, signifies: approximately 40 days after influenza vaccine administration. The specimen was PBMCs from blood, collected roughly 46 days after vaccination. The receptor set was obtained from a man aged 50 or older who received an inactivated influenza vaccine. Donor details come from another sample of the same person, matched by shared clones.

The V and J genes are TRBV4-1 and TRBJ2-5, with D possibly TRBD1 on 6 matching bases. Germline CDR1 MGHRA, CDR2 YSYEKL. This CDR3 comprises 14 residues. Trimming removed 3 bases from V and 0 bases from J, with 8 bases in between. The CDR3 region is CASSQGANQETQYF. CDR3 coding DNA: TGCGCCAGCAGCCAGGGGGCCAACCAAGAGACCCAGTACTTC.

J is TRBJ1-5 and V is TRBV3-1, with D unresolved. The CDR3 totals 15 residues. With 0 bases removed from V and 9 bases from J, the gap between germline ends came to 15 bases. The V gene's germline CDR1 is LGHDT and CDR2 YNNKEL (reference sequence). In DNA form, the CDR3 reads TGTGCCAGCAGCCAAGATTCGGCGATAGGGAGGCCCCAGCATTTT. Translating gives CASSQDSAIGRPQHF.

V is TRBV10-1 and J is TRBJ2-3, with D perhaps given as TRBD1 or TRBD2 (6 bases each). V lost 4 bases, J lost 0 bases, and 20 bases lay in between. The CDR3 runs to 18 residues. CDR1 is WNHNN and CDR2 is SYGVQD in the germline V gene (reference sequence). In DNA form, the CDR3 reads TGCGCCAGCAGTGCAAGAGGGGGGACGGCATCTAGCACAGATACGCAGTATTTT. This codes for CASSARGGTASSTDTQYF.

This clonotype turned up a few times. The rearrangement links TRBV11-2 to TRBJ2-1; D uncertain. The CDR3 covers 15 residues. Trimming removed 6 bases from V and 2 bases from J, with 14 bases in between. Germline CDR1 reads SGHAT; CDR2 reads FQNNGV. The CDR3 is CASRRLVNTYNEQFF. The CDR3 coding sequence is TGTGCCAGCAGACGACTCGTCAACACCTACAATGAGCAGTTCTTC.

CDR3: CASRSGTGGYYEQYF. The CDR3 DNA follows: TGTGCCAGCAGGTCCGGGACAGGGGGCTACTACGAGCAGTACTTC. V gene TRBV12-3 or TRBV12-4 combines with J gene TRBJ2-7; 12 positions agree with TRBD1. The CDR3 contains 15 residues. The V and J ends lost 6 bases and 3 bases, in that order; junction bases with no gene match: 6.

The gene calls are TRBV6-2 or TRBV6-3 and TRBJ2-3; D gene unclear. This CDR3 is 14 amino acids long. The germline V gene has CDR1 MNHEY and CDR2 SVGEGT. The germline V and J ends were trimmed by 6 bases and 6 bases, with 16 bases remaining between them. CDR3 bases: TGTGCCAGCAGAAAGTCGGGTCGCCTCGATACGCAGTATTTT. Translation gives CASRKSGRLDTQYF.

This clonotype was seen a single time. This may stem from a read error, because a much larger clone lies one nucleotide away. The V and J genes are TRBV12-3 or TRBV12-4 and TRBJ2-2, with D hard to call. This CDR3 region has 14 residues. Written as DNA, the CDR3 is TGTGCCAGCATTTTAACGGGCCACACCGGGGAGCTGTTTTTT. Its protein is CASILTGHTGELFF.

This clonotype was found a few times. The rearrangement links TRBV5-6 to TRBJ2-1; TRBD2 matches 11 bases. The V and J ends lost 2 bases and 9 bases, in that order; junction bases with no gene match: 4. In germline, CDR1 is SGHDT, CDR2 YYEEEE. CDR3 size: 14 residues. The CDR3 nucleotides are TGTGCCAGCAGCTTTAGCGGGAGGGCTAGTGAGCAGTTCTTC. Translated: CASSFSGRASEQFF. Looking up the rest from reference TRBV5-6 and TRBJ2-1 gives the full variable domain: DAGVTQSPTHLIKTRGQQVTLRCSPKSGHDTVSWYQQALGQGPQFIFQYYEEEERQRGNFPDRFSGHQFPNYSSELNVNALLLGDSALYLCASSFSGRASEQFFGPGTRLTVL.

The chain uses TRBV12-3 or TRBV12-4 and TRBJ1-1; D possibly corresponds to TRBD1 (6 bases). The CDR3 is made up of 14 amino acids. V shed 6 bases and J shed 5 bases, with 16 bases lying between them. CDR3 amino acids: CASSSHTGRTEAFF. CDR3 coding DNA: TGTGCCAGCAGCTCACACACAGGGCGTACTGAAGCTTTCTTT.

This chain connects TRBV20-1 to TRBJ2-7; 13 nucleotides align to TRBD2. The germline CDR1 and CDR2 sequences are DFQATT and SNEGSKA (reference sequence). CDR3 length: 15 residues. J was trimmed by 2 bases and V by 5 bases; bases with no gene match: 6. CDR3 sequence (DNA): TGCAGTGCTTATAGACTAGCGGGAGGCACCTACGAGCAGTACTTC. It codes for CSAYRLAGGTYEQYF.

The sample holds a few counts of this clonotype. This rearrangement joins TRBV2 to TRBJ1-3, with a tentative D call TRBD1 (5 bases). This CDR3 has 14 residues. With 2 bases removed from V and 4 bases from J, the gap between germline ends came to 9 bases. Germline-derived CDR1 and CDR2 are SNHLY and FYNNEI. The CDR3 DNA reads TGTGCCAGCAGTGAATCAGGGTCAGGAAACACCATATATTTT. It yields the protein CASSESGSGNTIYF. Together with reference TRBV2 and TRBJ1-3, the CDR3 gives the full variable domain: EPEVTQTPSHQVTQMGQEVILRCVPISNHLYFYWYRQILGQKVEFLVSFYNNEISEKSEIFDDQFSVERPDGSNFTLKIRSTKLEDSAMYFCASSESGSGNTIYFGEGSWLTVV.

This rearrangement joins TRBV12-3 or TRBV12-4 to TRBJ2-1; no firm D call. Between the trimmed V and J ends, which lost 6 bases and 9 bases, there was a span of 12 bases. The CDR3 totals 12 residues. The CDR3 loop reads CASRTSGAEQFF. The DNA of the CDR3 is TGTGCCAGCAGAACCTCGGGCGCTGAGCAGTTCTTC.

This clonotype was seen ten or more times. The chain employs TRBV6-2 or TRBV6-3 and TRBJ2-7, with D possibly being TRBD1 (5 bases). This CDR3 contains 15 residues. Germline loops: CDR1 MNHEY, CDR2 SVGEGT. V gave up 2 bases and J gave up 0 bases, with 11 bases separating them. The CDR3 spells CASSYLGHSSYEQYF. The CDR3 bases are TGTGCCAGCAGTTACCTTGGACACAGCTCCTACGAGCAGTACTTC.

In this sample, this clonotype turned up a few times. J is TRBJ2-7 and V is TRBV10-3; 8 bases are a match to TRBD2. V lost 4 bases and J lost 6; bases outside the gene matches: 5. The V gene's germline CDR1 is ENHRY and CDR2 SYGVKD. This CDR3 is 13 amino acids long. The CDR3: CAISVAGKGEQYF. For the CDR3, the DNA is TGTGCCATCAGTGTAGCGGGGAAGGGCGAGCAGTACTTC.